This T cell receptor (beta chain) was identified in a study of T cell responses to AZD1222 COVID-19 vaccine. The repertoire was sequenced with immunoSEQ multiplex PCR; TCRdb's copy has only in-frame clones and lacks some. The sample lists 79,000 or so clones, approximately 89% occurring once. Trimming stripped 5 bases from V and 6 bases from J, with 14 bases between. The CDR3 has 14 amino acids. Germline V lookup: CDR1 SGHTA, CDR2 FQGNSA. The gene calls are TRBV7-2 and TRBJ1-5; D remains ambiguous. Sequencing used peripheral blood, obtained 28 days after the second AZD1222 dose. The TCR originated in an adult who received the AZD1222 COVID-19 vaccine. This CDR3 is CASSLHGPGQPQHF. CDR3 DNA sequence: TGTGCCAGCAGCCTACACGGGCCGGGTCAGCCCCAGCATTTT.